This T cell receptor (beta chain) came from a study of T cell repertoires in cytomegalovirus infection. Study overall: It was the public TCR beta signatures that indicated both CMV infection and matching HLA type. Findings of the study overall: The ex vivo response was dominated by HLA-C-restricted CMV-specific TCR beta clonotypes.

Notes on this clonotype: The antigen remains unidentified.

TCRdb re-called the reads through MiXCR, storing one row per CDR3 protein. This sample has some 180,000 distinct CDR3 sequences, with under 25% found just once. CDR1 is SQVTM and CDR2 is ANQGSEA in the germline V gene. The CDR3 extends over 13 amino acids. The ends were cut back, 7 bases at V and 0 bases at J, with 13 bases in the middle. The chain uses TRBV29-1 and TRBJ2-7, with unresolved D. This sequence originates from a human donor in good health (CMV status not recorded). Some clones in this sample may be carry-over from other donors' samples. The source material was PBMCs. The chain's CDR3 is CSALTENSYEQYF. The CDR3 DNA is TGCAGCGCCCTGACGGAAAACTCCTACGAGCAGTACTTC.